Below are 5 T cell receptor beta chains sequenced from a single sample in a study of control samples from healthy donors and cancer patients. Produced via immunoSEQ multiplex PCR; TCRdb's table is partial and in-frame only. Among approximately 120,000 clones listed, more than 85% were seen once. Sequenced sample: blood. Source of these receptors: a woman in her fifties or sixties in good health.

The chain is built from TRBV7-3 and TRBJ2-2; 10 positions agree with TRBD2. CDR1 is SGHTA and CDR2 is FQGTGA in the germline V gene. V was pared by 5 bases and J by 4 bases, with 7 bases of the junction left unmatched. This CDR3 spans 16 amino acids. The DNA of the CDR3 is TGTGCCAGCAGCCCAAGACTAGCGGGCTCCACCGGGGAGCTGTTTTTT. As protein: CASSPRLAGSTGELFF. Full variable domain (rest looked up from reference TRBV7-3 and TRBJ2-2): GAGVSQTPSNKVTEKGKYVELRCDPISGHTALYWYRQSLGQGPEFLIYFQGTGAADDSGLPNDRFFAVRPEGSVSTLKIQRTERGDSAVYLCASSPRLAGSTGELFFGEGSRLTVL.

The CDR3, as DNA: TGCGCCAGCAGTGAGTCTCGACGACTAGCGGATAATGAGCAGTTCTTC. Protein: CASSESRRLADNEQFF. The rearrangement joins TRBV10-1 to TRBJ2-1; 9 bases fit TRBD2. V dropped 0 bases and J dropped 7; count of bases not matched to a gene: 7. The CDR3 has 16 residues. Germline CDR1 is WNHNN and CDR2 is SYGVQD (reference sequence).

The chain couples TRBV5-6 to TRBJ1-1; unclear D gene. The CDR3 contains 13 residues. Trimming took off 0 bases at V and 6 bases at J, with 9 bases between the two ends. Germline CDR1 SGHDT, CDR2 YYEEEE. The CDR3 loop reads CASSLGSRPEAFF. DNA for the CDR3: TGTGCCAGCAGCTTGGGCAGCCGGCCTGAAGCTTTCTTT.

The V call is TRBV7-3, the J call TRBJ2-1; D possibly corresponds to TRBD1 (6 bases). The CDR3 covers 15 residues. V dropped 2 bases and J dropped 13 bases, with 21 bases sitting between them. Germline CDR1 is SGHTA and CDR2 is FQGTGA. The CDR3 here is CASSLFPDGTSNQFF. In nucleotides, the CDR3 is TGTGCCAGCAGCTTATTCCCCGATGGGACATCAAACCAGTTCTTC.

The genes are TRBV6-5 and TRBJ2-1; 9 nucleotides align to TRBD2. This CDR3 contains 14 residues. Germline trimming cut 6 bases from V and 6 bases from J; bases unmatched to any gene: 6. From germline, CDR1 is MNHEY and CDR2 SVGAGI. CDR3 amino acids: CASSKRGDLNEQFF. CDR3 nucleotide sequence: TGTGCCAGCAGCAAGCGGGGGGACCTCAATGAGCAGTTCTTC.